This paragraph covers one TCR beta chain sequence. A read error is possible here, since a much larger clone lies one base away. The library came from three nested PCR rounds adapted from ARM-PCR protocols. MiXCR was run by TCRdb on the multiplex PCR reads, yielding one entry per CDR3 protein. The sample carries 120,000 or so distinct CDR3 sequences, around three fifths recorded once. This CDR3 has 15 residues. Germline loops: CDR1 MNHEY, CDR2 SVGEGT. The V and J ends lost 5 bases and 2 bases respectively, with 12 bases between them. The record originates from a study of tumor and adjacent non-tumor tissue in lung cancer. RNA was extracted from bulk tissue without any cell sorting.

The sequence derives from a young man with non-small cell lung cancer. This chain connects TRBV6-2 or TRBV6-3 to TRBJ2-2, with TRBD1 as a possible D gene (6 bases). Sequencing input: lung tumor tissue. CDR3 DNA sequence: TGTGCCAGCAGTAACCCGGGACACAACACCGGGGAGCTGTTTTTT. Translating gives CASSNPGHNTGELFF.